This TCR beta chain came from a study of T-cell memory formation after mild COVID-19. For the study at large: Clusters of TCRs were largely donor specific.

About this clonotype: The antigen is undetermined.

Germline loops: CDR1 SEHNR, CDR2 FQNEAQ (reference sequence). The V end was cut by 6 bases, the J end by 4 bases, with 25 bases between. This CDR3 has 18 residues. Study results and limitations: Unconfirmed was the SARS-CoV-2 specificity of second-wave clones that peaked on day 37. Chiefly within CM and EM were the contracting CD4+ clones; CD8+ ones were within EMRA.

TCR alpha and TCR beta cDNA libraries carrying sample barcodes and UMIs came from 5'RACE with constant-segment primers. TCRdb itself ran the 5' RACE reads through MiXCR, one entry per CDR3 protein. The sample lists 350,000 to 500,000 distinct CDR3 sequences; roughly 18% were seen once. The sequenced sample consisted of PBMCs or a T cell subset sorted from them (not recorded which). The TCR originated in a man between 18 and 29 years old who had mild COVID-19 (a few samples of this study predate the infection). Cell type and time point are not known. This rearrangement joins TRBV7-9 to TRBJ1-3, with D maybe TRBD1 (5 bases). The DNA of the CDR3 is TGTGCCAGCAGTTGGGACTTCGGAGGGGCTCAACTCGGAAACACCATATATTTT. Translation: CASSWDFGGAQLGNTIYF.